The 2 T cell receptor beta chains presented below share a single source sample, sequenced in a study of PD-L1 blockade in urothelial cancer. The data were produced by immunoSEQ multiplex PCR, yet TCRdb's version contains in-frame clones alone and is incomplete. This sample has approximately 100,000 clones, with about nine tenths found just once. The sequences come from PBMCs, collected around atezolizumab (anti-PD-L1) treatment. The receptors were gathered from a woman older than 75 with urothelial cancer.

This clone has only one observation. V gene TRBV29-1 combines with J gene TRBJ1-1; D might be TRBD1 (6 bases). This CDR3 contains 14 residues. V dropped 6 bases and J dropped 5 bases, with 19 bases sitting between them. Germline V gives CDR1 SQVTM, CDR2 ANQGSEA. CDR3 DNA sequence: TGCAGCGTCCCCCGGCAGGGGAGAGGAACTGAAGCTTTCTTT. Protein sequence: CSVPRQGRGTEAFF.

The genes are TRBV6-1 and TRBJ2-1; TRBD2 matches 8 bases. The CDR3 runs to 14 residues. Per the germline V gene, CDR1 is MNHNS and CDR2 is SASEGT. Trimming cost V 3 bases and J 12 bases; bases outside gene matches: 10. The CDR3 reads CASSDLAGRGVQFF. The DNA of the CDR3 is TGTGCCAGCAGTGATCTAGCGGGTCGGGGCGTGCAGTTCTTC.